This TCR beta chain emerged from a study of blood T cell repertoires in COVID-19 (dated by TCRdb to about 2020). Broadly, across the study: Samples covering the acute and convalescent phases of COVID-19 were provided by collaborators in the United States, Italy and Spain. Samples came from the ongoing ImmuneRACE study (first 160 participants) plus 1,254 subjects from 6 global collaborators. Where HLA class I and class II types were available, the types were taken from metadata supplied by the sample provider, not from assay-based typing. Subjects who had been exposed to COVID-19, were actively infected with it, or had recovered from it provided the deeply sampled blood TCRbeta repertoires that made up the dataset. A freely available public database, intended as a resource for researchers studying the immune response to SARS-CoV-2, is where the repertoires were released. A de-identified subject ID, COVID-19 status, age in years and sex were almost always included in the sample metadata. The prospective study material was composed of cDNA or gDNA derived from T cells, B-cell-depleted T cells, or PBMCs. Overall study outcomes, separate from this receptor: Clinical and demographic metadata were provided uncurated, with the amount varying by source and participant.

Each collaborating institution followed its own protocols to collect whole blood in K2EDTA tubes. For TCRbeta analysis, collaborators shipped samples as frozen whole blood, isolated PBMCs, or DNA extracted from either of those sample types. The immunoSEQ Assay, a bias-controlled multiplex PCR, was used to amplify TCRbeta CDR3 regions from genomic DNA. For the original study's pipeline: Nucleated cell counts per sample were estimated from amplification of reference gene primers within the assay. To quantify the absolute abundance of each unique TCRbeta CDR3 rearrangement, sequence reads were collapsed and filtered. For each sample, productive Simpson clonality was calculated as the square root of Simpson's diversity index over productive rearrangements. This is the immuneACCESS table as TCRdb keeps it, with only in-frame sequences that have V and J called. A part of the clones is gone; compared with another copy, unresolved V genes explain less than half, and the rest is unexplained. From that table come the V and J calls and clone size; the DNA was used to work out D and trimming. The sample has about 14,000 clones on record, over 70% of them singletons. The ten largest clones add up to 28% of the sample.

Compared with germline, V lacks 3 bases and J lacks 7 bases; bases without a gene match: 4. The germline V gene supplies CDR1 LGHNA and CDR2 YSLEER. The CDR3, from cysteine to phenylalanine, totals 16 residues. The sequence is cut down to CDR3 DNA, 48 bases in frame from base 1. On this clone itself: Its recognized antigen is unknown. Qualities for individual bases were not recorded, and no much larger clone is one base off.

The receptor was isolated from a human donor in a cohort sampled during active COVID-19. Material for sequencing was peripheral blood. The chain was built from TRBV4-3 and TRBJ2-2, and 14 junction bases match TRBD2. The DNA reads as follows: TGCGCCAGCAGCCAGGGACTAGCGGGAGCTATCGGGGAGCTGTTTTTT. This yields the protein CASSQGLAGAIGELFF.